The 12 T cell receptor beta chains below all came from one sample that was sequenced in a study of CD8+ T cells in alopecia areata. Treatment: oral pan-JAK inhibitor, 5-10 mg twice daily. Following RNA extraction, reverse transcription yielded cDNA that acted as the sequencing template. TCRdb's copy holds only in-frame clones and misses some; the assay was immunoSEQ multiplex PCR. The profile shows 200,000 to 250,000 clones, roughly 56% of them singletons. Sequencing used CD4+ T cells sorted from blood, obtained at week 4, from a patient treated with tofacitinib. These receptors were taken from a human donor with alopecia areata.

This clone came up a few times. Other DNA sequences within the sample encode an identical CDR3. CDR3 protein: CSVAGQGIYEQYF. CDR3 DNA: TGCAGCGTTGCGGGACAGGGGATTTACGAGCAGTACTTC. The chain combines TRBV29-1 with TRBJ2-7; 10 bases match TRBD1. From germline, CDR1 is SQVTM and CDR2 ANQGSEA. CDR3 length: 13 amino acids. The junction had 4 bases not matched to a gene; V was cut back by 4 bases and J by 4 bases.

The V gene is TRBV6-5, the J gene TRBJ1-1; a possible D gene is TRBD1 (5 bases). The CDR3 has 15 amino acids. The germline V gene has CDR1 MNHEY and CDR2 SVGAGI. With 5 bases removed from V and 4 bases from J, the gap between germline ends came to 17 bases. The CDR3 protein is CASSPTPLGGTEAFF. DNA for the CDR3: TGTGCCAGCAGTCCCACTCCGCTGGGGGGCACTGAAGCTTTCTTT.

The chain uses TRBV29-1 and TRBJ1-4, with a possible D match to TRBD1 (5 bases). CDR3 length: 12 amino acids. The germline V gene encodes CDR1 SQVTM and CDR2 ANQGSEA. V was trimmed by 5 bases and J by 6 bases, leaving 10 bases between them. CDR3 in amino acids: CSVTRGDEKLFF. In DNA, the CDR3 is TGCAGCGTTACTAGGGGCGATGAAAAACTGTTTTTT.

V is TRBV19 and J is TRBJ1-6; weak D call: TRBD1 (5 bases). The CDR3 totals 12 residues. Germline CDR1 is LNHDA and CDR2 is SQIVND (reference sequence). V was pared by 9 bases and J by 5 bases, with 8 bases between. The CDR3 loop reads CASQGNNSPLHF. The CDR3 nucleotides are TGTGCCAGCCAGGGAAATAATTCACCCCTCCACTTT.

The rearrangement uses TRBV27 and TRBJ1-6; D call uncertain. The ends were cut back, 6 bases at V and 7 bases at J, with 13 bases in the middle. CDR1 is MNHEY, CDR2 SMNVEV, per germline (reference sequence). This CDR3 has 14 residues. DNA of the CDR3: TGTGCCAGCAGCCCAACAGTTGGAAATTCACCCCTCCACTTT. Encoded protein: CASSPTVGNSPLHF.

This chain links TRBV18 with TRBJ2-3; D possibly uses TRBD1 or TRBD2 (7 bases each). The V gene's germline CDR1 is KGHSH and CDR2 LQKENI. CDR3 length equals 16 residues. V was cut by 3 bases and J by 3 bases, with 16 bases left in between. The CDR3 DNA sequence: TGTGCCAGCTCACCCCTGGCAGGGGGGGCAACAGATACGCAGTATTTT. Protein sequence: CASSPLAGGATDTQYF.

The chain employs TRBV9 and TRBJ1-2; D gene uncertain. The germline V gene encodes CDR1 SGDLS and CDR2 YYNGEE. The CDR3 spans 14 residues. Trimming took off 0 bases at V and 5 bases at J, with 11 bases between the two ends. This chain's CDR3 is CASSVGNSVYGYTF. The CDR3 DNA sequence: TGTGCCAGCAGCGTAGGGAACAGTGTGTATGGCTACACCTTC.

Concerning this clone: Other DNA variants within this sample encode the same CDR3. This sequence joins TRBV30 and TRBJ2-7; possible D gene TRBD1, 5 bases. Germline V gives CDR1 GTSNPN, CDR2 SVGIG (reference sequence). Trimming removed 4 bases from V and 1 base from J, with 5 bases in between. The CDR3 runs to 11 residues. The CDR3 region has the DNA TGTGCCTGGACAGGGTCCTACGAGCAGTACTTC. Protein sequence: CAWTGSYEQYF.

In this sample, this clone turned up once. The rearrangement links TRBV29-1 to TRBJ1-1, with D hard to call. CDR1 SQVTM and CDR2 ANQGSEA come from the germline V gene. The CDR3 loop spans 13 amino acids. V was cut by 2 bases and J by 5 bases, with 12 bases left in between. CDR3: CSVERVLVTEAFF. The CDR3 DNA is TGCAGCGTTGAAAGGGTTTTGGTGACTGAAGCTTTCTTT. Together with reference TRBV29-1 and TRBJ1-1, the CDR3 gives the full variable domain: SAVISQKPSRDICQRGTSLTIQCQVDSQVTMMFWYRQQPGQSLTLIATANQGSEATYESGFVIDKFPISRPNLTFSTLTVSNMSPEDSSIYLCSVERVLVTEAFFGQGTRLTVV.

This clone showed up just a few times. The gene calls are TRBV7-6 and TRBJ2-7; D uncertain. The CDR3 loop spans 13 amino acids. The V end lost 1 base, the J end lost 6 bases, and 10 bases lay between the germline ends. CDR1 SGHVS and CDR2 FNYEAQ come from the germline V gene. The CDR3 DNA reads as TGTGCCAGCAGCTTAGATCGCCGCGCCGAGCAGTACTTC. It translates to CASSLDRRAEQYF.

This chain connects TRBV29-1 to TRBJ1-4; D is unresolved. CDR1 is SQVTM, CDR2 ANQGSEA, per germline. Trimming pared 6 bases from V and 8 bases from J, leaving 7 bases between. The CDR3 totals 10 residues. CDR3 bases: TGCAGCGTCTTAGAGGAAAAACTGTTTTTT. As protein: CSVLEEKLFF.

V is TRBV9 and J is TRBJ2-5; 7 nucleotides match TRBD1. The length of the CDR3 is 15 residues. The junction had 11 bases not matched to a gene; V was cut back by 4 bases and J by 5 bases. Germline V gene lookup returns CDR1 SGDLS and CDR2 YYNGEE. The CDR3 here is CASSSRTGPMETQYF. The CDR3 coding sequence is TGTGCCAGCAGCTCGCGGACAGGCCCGATGGAGACCCAGTACTTC.